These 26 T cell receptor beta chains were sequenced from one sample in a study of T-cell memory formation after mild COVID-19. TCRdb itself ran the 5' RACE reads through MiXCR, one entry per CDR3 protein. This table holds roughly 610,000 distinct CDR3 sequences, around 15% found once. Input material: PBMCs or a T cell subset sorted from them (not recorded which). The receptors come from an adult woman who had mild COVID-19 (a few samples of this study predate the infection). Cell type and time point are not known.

CDR3 loop: CSARESLPGETQYF. CDR3 nucleotide sequence: TGCAGTGCTAGAGAAAGCCTCCCAGGGGAGACCCAGTACTTC. The chain has TRBV20-1 and TRBJ2-5, with D perhaps TRBD1 (5 bases). CDR1 DFQATT and CDR2 SNEGSKA come from the germline V gene (reference sequence). The CDR3 length is 14 residues. Trimming shortened V by 0 bases and J by 5 bases, and 13 bases separated the two germline ends.

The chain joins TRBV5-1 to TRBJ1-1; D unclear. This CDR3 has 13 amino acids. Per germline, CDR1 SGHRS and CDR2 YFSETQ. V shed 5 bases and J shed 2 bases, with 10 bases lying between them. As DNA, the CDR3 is TGCGCCAGCAGTCTTGAGTTTAACACTGAAGCTTTCTTT. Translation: CASSLEFNTEAFF.

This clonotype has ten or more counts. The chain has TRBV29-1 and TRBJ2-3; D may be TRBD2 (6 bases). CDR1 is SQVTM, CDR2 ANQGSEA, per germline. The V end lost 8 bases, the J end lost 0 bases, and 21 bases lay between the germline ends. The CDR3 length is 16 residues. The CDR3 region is CSFSGTVAASTDTQYF. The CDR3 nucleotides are TGCAGCTTTTCCGGGACTGTAGCGGCTAGCACAGATACGCAGTATTTT.

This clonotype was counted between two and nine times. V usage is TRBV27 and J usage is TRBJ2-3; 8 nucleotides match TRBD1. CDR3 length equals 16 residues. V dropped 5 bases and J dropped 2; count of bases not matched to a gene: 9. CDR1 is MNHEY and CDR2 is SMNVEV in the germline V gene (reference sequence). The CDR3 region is CASSTTGAFHTDTQYF. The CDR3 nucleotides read TGTGCCAGCAGTACGACAGGGGCCTTCCACACAGATACGCAGTATTTT.

The CDR3 region has the DNA TGTGCCAGCAGTAGAAGCGGTATCGAAACTTTCTTT. The encoded protein is CASSRSGIETFF. The J gene is TRBJ1-1, the V gene TRBV6-5; D gene ambiguous. Trimming stripped 5 bases from V and 12 bases from J, with 16 bases between. Germline assignment: CDR1 MNHEY and CDR2 SVGAGI. The CDR3 has 12 amino acids.

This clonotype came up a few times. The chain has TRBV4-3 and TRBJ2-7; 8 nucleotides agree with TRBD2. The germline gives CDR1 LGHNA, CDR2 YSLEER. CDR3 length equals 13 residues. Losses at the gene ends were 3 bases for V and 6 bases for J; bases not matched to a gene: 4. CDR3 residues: CASSHPGGAEQYF. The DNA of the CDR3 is TGCGCCAGCAGCCACCCCGGGGGGGCCGAGCAGTACTTC.

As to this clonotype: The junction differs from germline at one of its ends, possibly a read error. DNA of the CDR3: TGTGCCAGCAGCCAAATTTCAGGCAACACCGAGGAGCTGTTTTTT. Translated: CASSQISGNTEELFF. The chain is built from TRBV4-2 and TRBJ2-2; D uncertain. Germline values: CDR1 LGHNA, CDR2 YNFKEQ. The CDR3 is 15 residues long.

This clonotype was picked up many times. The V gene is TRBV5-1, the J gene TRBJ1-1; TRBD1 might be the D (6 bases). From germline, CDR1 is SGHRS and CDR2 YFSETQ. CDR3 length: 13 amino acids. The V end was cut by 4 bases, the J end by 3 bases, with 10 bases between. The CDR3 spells CASSARGYTEAFF. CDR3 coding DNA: TGCGCCAGCAGCGCCAGGGGCTACACTGAAGCTTTCTTT.

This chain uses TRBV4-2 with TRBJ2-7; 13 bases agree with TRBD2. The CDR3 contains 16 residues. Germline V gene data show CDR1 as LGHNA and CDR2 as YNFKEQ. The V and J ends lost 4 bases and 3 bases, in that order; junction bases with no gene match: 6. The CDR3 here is CASSPGTSGIVYEQYF. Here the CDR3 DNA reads TGTGCCAGCAGCCCAGGGACTAGCGGGATCGTCTACGAGCAGTACTTC.

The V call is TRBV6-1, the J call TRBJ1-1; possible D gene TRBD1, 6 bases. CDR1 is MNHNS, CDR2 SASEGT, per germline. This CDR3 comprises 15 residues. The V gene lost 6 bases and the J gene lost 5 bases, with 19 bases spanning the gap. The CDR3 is CASSSEKLGGTEAFF. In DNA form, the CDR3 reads TGTGCCAGCAGCAGTGAAAAGCTAGGGGGAACTGAAGCTTTCTTT.

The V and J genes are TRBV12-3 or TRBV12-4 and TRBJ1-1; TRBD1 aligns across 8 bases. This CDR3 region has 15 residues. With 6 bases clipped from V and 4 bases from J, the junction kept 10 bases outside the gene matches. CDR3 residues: CASSRRTGSTTEAFF. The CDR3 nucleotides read TGTGCCAGCAGCCGCCGGACAGGGTCAACCACTGAAGCTTTCTTT.

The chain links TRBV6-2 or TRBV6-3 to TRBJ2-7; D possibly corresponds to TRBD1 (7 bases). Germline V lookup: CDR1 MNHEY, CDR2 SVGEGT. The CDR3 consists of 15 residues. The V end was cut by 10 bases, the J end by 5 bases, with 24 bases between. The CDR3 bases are TGTGCCACCCGACGGCAGGGGGGAATGATCAACGAGCAGTACTTC. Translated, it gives CATRRQGGMINEQYF.

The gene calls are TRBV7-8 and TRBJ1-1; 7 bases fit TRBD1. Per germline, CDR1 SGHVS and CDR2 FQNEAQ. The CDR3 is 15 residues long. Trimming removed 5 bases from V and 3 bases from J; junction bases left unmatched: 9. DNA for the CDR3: TGTGCCAGCAGCCCAGACAGGGTAGCTCACACTGAAGCTTTCTTT. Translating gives CASSPDRVAHTEAFF.

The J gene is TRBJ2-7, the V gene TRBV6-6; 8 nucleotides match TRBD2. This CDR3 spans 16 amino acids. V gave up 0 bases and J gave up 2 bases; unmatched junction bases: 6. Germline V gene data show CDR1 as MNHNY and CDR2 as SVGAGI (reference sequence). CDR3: CASSYSVGLGTYEQYF. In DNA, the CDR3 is TGTGCCAGCAGTTACTCGGTGGGACTAGGGACCTACGAGCAGTACTTC.

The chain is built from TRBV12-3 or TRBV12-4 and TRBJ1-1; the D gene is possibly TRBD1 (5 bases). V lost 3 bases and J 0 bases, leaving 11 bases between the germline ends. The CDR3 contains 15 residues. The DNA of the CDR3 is TGTGCCAGCAGTTTCTGGGGCAGGGTGAACACTGAAGCTTTCTTT. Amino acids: CASSFWGRVNTEAFF.

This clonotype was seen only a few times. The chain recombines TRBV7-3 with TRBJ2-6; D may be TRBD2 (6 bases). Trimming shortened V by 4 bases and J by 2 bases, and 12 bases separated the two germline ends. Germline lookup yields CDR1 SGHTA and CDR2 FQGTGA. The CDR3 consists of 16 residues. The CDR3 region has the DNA TGTGCCAGCAGCTCCCTGAGCGGGCCTGGGGCCAACGTCCTGACTTTC. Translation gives CASSSLSGPGANVLTF.

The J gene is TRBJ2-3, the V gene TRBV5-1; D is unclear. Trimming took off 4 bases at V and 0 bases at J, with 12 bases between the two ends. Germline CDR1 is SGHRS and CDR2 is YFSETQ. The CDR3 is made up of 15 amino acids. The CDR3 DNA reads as TGCGCCAGCAGCCCCCTGTGGACGAGCACAGATACGCAGTATTTT. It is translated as CASSPLWTSTDTQYF.

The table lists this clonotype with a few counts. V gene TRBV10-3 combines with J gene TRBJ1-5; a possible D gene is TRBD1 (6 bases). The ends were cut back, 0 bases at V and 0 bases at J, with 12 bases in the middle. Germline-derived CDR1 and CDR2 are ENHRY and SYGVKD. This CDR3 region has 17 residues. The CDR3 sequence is CAISESGGGHSNQPQHF. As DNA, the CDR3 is TGTGCCATCAGTGAGTCTGGAGGGGGTCATAGCAATCAGCCCCAGCATTTT.

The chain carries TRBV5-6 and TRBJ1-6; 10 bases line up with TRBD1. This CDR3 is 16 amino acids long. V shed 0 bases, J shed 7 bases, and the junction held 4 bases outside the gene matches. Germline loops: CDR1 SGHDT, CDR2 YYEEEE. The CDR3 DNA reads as TGTGCCAGCAGCTTGGGGCCGGGACAGGGGAATTCACCCCTCCACTTT. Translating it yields CASSLGPGQGNSPLHF.

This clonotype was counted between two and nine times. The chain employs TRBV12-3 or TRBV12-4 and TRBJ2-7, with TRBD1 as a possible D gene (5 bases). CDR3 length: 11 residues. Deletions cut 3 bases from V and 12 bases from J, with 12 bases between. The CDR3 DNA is TGTGCCAGCAGTTTGCAGGGTACCTCGTACTTC. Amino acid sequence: CASSLQGTSYF.

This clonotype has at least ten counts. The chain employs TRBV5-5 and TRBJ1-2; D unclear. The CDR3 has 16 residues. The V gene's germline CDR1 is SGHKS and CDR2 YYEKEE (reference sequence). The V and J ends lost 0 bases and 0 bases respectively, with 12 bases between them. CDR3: CASSLVPDNTNYGYTF. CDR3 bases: TGTGCCAGCAGCTTGGTGCCAGACAATACTAACTATGGCTACACCTTC.

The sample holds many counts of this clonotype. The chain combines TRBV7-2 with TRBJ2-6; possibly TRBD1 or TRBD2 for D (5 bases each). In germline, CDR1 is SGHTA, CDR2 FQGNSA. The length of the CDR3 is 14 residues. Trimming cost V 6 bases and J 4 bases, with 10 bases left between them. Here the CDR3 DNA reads TGTGCCAGCAGGACCGGGACCGGGGCCAACGTCCTGACTTTC. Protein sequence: CASRTGTGANVLTF.

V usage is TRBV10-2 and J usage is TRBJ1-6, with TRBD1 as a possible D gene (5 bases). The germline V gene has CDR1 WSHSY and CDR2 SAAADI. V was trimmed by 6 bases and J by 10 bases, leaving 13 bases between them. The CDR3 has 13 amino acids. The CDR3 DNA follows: TGCGCCAGCAGCAGAATACAGGACTCACCCCTCCACTTT. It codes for CASSRIQDSPLHF.

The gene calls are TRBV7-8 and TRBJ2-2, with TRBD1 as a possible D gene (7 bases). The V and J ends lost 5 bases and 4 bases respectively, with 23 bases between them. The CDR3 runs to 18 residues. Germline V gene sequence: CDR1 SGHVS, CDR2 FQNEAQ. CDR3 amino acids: CASSLRGVEFVLTGELFF. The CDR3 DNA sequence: TGTGCCAGCAGCCTCAGGGGGGTCGAGTTCGTGCTCACCGGGGAGCTGTTTTTT.

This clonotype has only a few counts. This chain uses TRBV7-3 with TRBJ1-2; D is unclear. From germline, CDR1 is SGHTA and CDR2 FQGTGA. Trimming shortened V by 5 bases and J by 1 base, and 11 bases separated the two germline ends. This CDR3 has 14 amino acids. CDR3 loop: CASSLGPGNYGYTF. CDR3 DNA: TGTGCCAGCAGCCTCGGACCCGGTAACTATGGCTACACCTTC.

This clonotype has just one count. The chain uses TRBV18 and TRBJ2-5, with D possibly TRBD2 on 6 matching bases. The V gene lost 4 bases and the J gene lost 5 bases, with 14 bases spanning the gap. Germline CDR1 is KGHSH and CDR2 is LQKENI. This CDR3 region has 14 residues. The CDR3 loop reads CASSRPSDLETQYF. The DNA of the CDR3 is TGTGCCAGCTCACGGCCTAGCGACTTGGAGACCCAGTACTTC.